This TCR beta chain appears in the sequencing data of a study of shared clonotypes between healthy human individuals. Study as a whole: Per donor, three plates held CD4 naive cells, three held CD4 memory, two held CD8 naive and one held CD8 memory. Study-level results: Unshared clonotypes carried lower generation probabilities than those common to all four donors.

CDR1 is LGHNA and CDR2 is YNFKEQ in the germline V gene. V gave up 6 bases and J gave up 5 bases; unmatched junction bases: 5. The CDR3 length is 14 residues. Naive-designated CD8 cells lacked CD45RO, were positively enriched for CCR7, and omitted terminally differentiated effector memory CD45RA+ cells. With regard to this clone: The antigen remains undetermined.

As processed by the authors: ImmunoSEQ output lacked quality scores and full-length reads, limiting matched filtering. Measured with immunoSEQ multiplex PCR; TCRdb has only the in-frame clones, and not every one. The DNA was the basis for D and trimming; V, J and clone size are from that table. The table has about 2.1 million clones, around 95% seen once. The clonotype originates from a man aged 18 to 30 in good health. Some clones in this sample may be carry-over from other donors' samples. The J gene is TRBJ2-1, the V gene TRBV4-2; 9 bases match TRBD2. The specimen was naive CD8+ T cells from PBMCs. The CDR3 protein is CASRRLAEDNEQFF. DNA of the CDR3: TGTGCCAGCAGACGACTAGCGGAAGACAATGAGCAGTTCTTC.